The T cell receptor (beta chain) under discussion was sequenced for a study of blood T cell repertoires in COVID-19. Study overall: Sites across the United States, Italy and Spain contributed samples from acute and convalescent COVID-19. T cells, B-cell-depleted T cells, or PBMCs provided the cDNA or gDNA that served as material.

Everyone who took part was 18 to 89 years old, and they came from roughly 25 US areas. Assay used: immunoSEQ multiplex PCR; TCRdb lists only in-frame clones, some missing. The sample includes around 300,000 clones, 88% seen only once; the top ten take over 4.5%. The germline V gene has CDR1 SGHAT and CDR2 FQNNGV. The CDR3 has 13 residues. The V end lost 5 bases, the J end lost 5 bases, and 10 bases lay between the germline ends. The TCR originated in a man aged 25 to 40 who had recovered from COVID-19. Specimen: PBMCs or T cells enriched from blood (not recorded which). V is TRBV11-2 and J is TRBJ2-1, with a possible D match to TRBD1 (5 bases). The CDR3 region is CASSVDRNNEQFF. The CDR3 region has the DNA TGTGCCAGCAGCGTTGACAGAAACAATGAGCAGTTCTTC.